This TCR beta chain appears in the sequencing data of a study of cytomegalovirus exposure and HLA in healthy donors. Across the whole study: Among 150 million to 200 million T cells, an earlier analysis found approximately 110 million unique TCR beta sequences. Notes on the study in general: When a later analysis was performed, an Asian-associated ancestry cluster reportedly had fewer N-insertions than the roughly 630-donor mean. Reports described diagnosis of cytomegalovirus status by the classifier as highly specific and sensitive.

Comment on this clone: As yet, its antigen is unknown.

The germline V gene has CDR1 SGHRS and CDR2 YFSETQ. The CDR3 covers 15 residues. Trimming shortened V by 0 bases and J by 0 bases, and 7 bases separated the two germline ends. The PCR used 60 Vbeta and 13 Jbeta primers. Sequencing used immunoSEQ multiplex PCR; TCRdb keeps in-frame clones, though not all of them. The data show 150,000 to 200,000 clones, 81% seen once. The receptor's source is a man aged 45-65 years in good health and CMV-seropositive. J is TRBJ1-3 and V is TRBV5-1; D ambiguous. Sequencing input: PBMCs. The CDR3 loop is CASSLGESSGNTIYF. The CDR3 DNA reads as TGCGCCAGCAGCTTGGGTGAGAGCTCTGGAAACACCATATATTTT.